Shown below are 22 T cell receptor beta chains from a single sample sequenced in a study of cytomegalovirus exposure and HLA in healthy donors. It was with 60 Vbeta and 13 Jbeta primers that the PCR ran. Assay: immunoSEQ multiplex PCR; the TCRdb copy retains only in-frame clones and omits some. The table lists 110,000 or so clones, 67% of them singletons, with about 8.3% in the top ten. Specimen: PBMCs. The receptors were gathered from a man between 18 and 29 years old in good health and CMV-seropositive.

This sequence joins TRBV5-4 and TRBJ1-6; 8 positions agree with TRBD1. CDR3 length: 15 residues. Germline V CDR1 and CDR2: SGHNT, YYREEE (reference sequence). V dropped 2 bases and J dropped 6; count of bases not matched to a gene: 4. CDR3 region: CASSFRDRPNSPLHF. The DNA of the CDR3 is TGTGCCAGCAGCTTCCGGGACAGGCCTAATTCACCCCTCCACTTT.

This rearrangement joins TRBV18 to TRBJ2-3; 8 bases line up with TRBD1. Trimming removed 8 bases from V and 4 bases from J; junction bases left unmatched: 2. Germline values: CDR1 KGHSH, CDR2 LQKENI. The CDR3 runs to 12 residues. This CDR3 reads CASIQGADTQYF. In nucleotides, the CDR3 is TGTGCCAGCATACAGGGGGCAGATACGCAGTATTTT.

This chain connects TRBV5-6 to TRBJ2-2; a possible D gene is TRBD2 (5 bases). V dropped 1 base and J dropped 4 bases, with 14 bases sitting between them. The CDR3 totals 16 residues. From germline, CDR1 is SGHDT and CDR2 YYEEEE. The DNA for the CDR3 is TGTGCCAGCAGCTTGTCCGGGGTCTCGGGCACCGGGGAGCTGTTTTTT. Amino acids: CASSLSGVSGTGELFF.

The rearrangement links TRBV5-1 to TRBJ2-3; a weak D match, TRBD1 (5 bases). Trimming left V 4 bases short and J 3 bases short, with 9 bases between. The CDR3 is 13 amino acids. CDR1 is SGHRS, CDR2 YFSETQ, per germline. The CDR3 here is CASSRQGTDTQYF. DNA for the CDR3: TGCGCCAGCAGCAGGCAGGGAACAGATACGCAGTATTTT.

The chain is built from TRBV5-1 and TRBJ2-3, with 9 nucleotides matching TRBD2. The CDR3 has 13 amino acids. V dropped 7 bases and J dropped 2; count of bases not matched to a gene: 2. Germline V gene data show CDR1 as SGHRS and CDR2 as YFSETQ. CDR3 in DNA: TGCGCCAGCGGGACTAGCTACACAGATACGCAGTATTTT. Residues: CASGTSYTDTQYF.

This chain connects TRBV15 to TRBJ2-5; 11 bases align to TRBD2. The CDR3 consists of 17 residues. The trim removed 0 bases at V and 5 bases at J, leaving 8 bases unmatched. Germline V CDR1 and CDR2: LNHNV, YYDKDF (reference sequence). The CDR3 DNA sequence: TGTGCCACCAGCAGAGATACTAGCGGGGGAAGATGGGAGACCCAGTACTTC. This translates into CATSRDTSGGRWETQYF.

The CDR3: CASSLWGPVSEEKLFF. CDR3 nucleotides: TGTGCCAGCAGTCTCTGGGGGCCGGTTTCAGAGGAAAAACTGTTTTTT. The chain has TRBV25-1 and TRBJ1-4, with D tentatively TRBD1 (6 bases). The CDR3 length is 16 residues. Germline V CDR1 and CDR2: MGHDK, SYGVNS. The V end lost 5 bases, the J end lost 8 bases, and 21 bases lay between the germline ends. Based on the CDR3 plus reference TRBV25-1 and TRBJ1-4, the full variable domain is EADIYQTPRYLVIGTGKKITLECSQTMGHDKMYWYQQDPGMELHLIHYSYGVNSTEKGDLSSESTVSRIRTEHFPLTLESARPSHTSQYLCASSLWGPVSEEKLFFGSGTQLSVL.

V and J are TRBV11-2 and TRBJ1-2, with 12 bases fitting TRBD1. The CDR3 contains 17 residues. Germline V gene lookup returns CDR1 SGHAT and CDR2 FQNNGV. The ends lost 5 bases at V and 4 bases at J; junction bases unmatched: 11. For the CDR3, the DNA is TGTGCCAGCAGCCCGGGGACAGGGGGCATCTTGAGCTATGGCTACACCTTC. Translated, it gives CASSPGTGGILSYGYTF.

The chain couples TRBV11-2 to TRBJ2-7; tentative D call: TRBD2 (6 bases). The CDR3 has 15 amino acids. CDR1 is SGHAT, CDR2 FQNNGV, per germline. Trimming shortened V by 1 base and J by 0 bases, and 10 bases separated the two germline ends. CDR3 residues: CASSLGLGGSYEQYF. In nucleotides, the CDR3 is TGTGCCAGCAGCTTAGGGTTGGGAGGCTCCTACGAGCAGTACTTC.

The chain links TRBV5-1 to TRBJ2-1, with 8 bases fitting TRBD2. CDR1 is SGHRS, CDR2 YFSETQ, per germline. The ends lost 0 bases at V and 12 bases at J; junction bases unmatched: 14. The CDR3 length is 16 residues. The DNA of the CDR3 is TGCGCCAGCAGCTTGGGTTTAGCGGGGACCCTAAGGGGGCAGTTCTTC. Residues: CASSLGLAGTLRGQFF.

The chain links TRBV6-1 to TRBJ1-5; D is unresolved. Germline V gives CDR1 MNHNS, CDR2 SASEGT. The CDR3 has 15 amino acids. V was pared by 5 bases and J by 0 bases, with 11 bases between. CDR3 amino acids: CASSPLLLSNQPQHF. The CDR3 region has the DNA TGTGCCAGCAGTCCGTTATTACTTAGCAATCAGCCCCAGCATTTT.

This clone appeared a few times. The chain combines TRBV15 with TRBJ2-2, with 7 bases lining up with TRBD1. Germline loops: CDR1 LNHNV, CDR2 YYDKDF (reference sequence). Trimming took 5 bases from V and 7 from J; bases not matched to a gene: 13. This CDR3 has 16 amino acids. CDR3 sequence: CATSWDRVWEHGELFF. In nucleotides, the CDR3 is TGTGCCACCAGCTGGGACAGAGTGTGGGAGCACGGGGAGCTGTTTTTT.

The chain uses TRBV6-1 and TRBJ2-4; D not resolved. The CDR3 has 12 residues. The germline V gene encodes CDR1 MNHNS and CDR2 SASEGT. Deletions cut 3 bases from V and 6 bases from J, with 6 bases between. In nucleotides, the CDR3 is TGTGCCAGCAGTGACCCGGGAAACATTCAGTACTTC. Amino acids: CASSDPGNIQYF.

The V and J genes are TRBV21-1 and TRBJ1-5; no check of the table's D call, TRBD1, against the DNA was made. TRBV21-1 corresponds to a pseudogene. The CDR3 totals 15 residues. Here the CDR3 DNA reads TGTGCCAGCAGCAAAGGTTACAGGGGTATGGAGCCCCAGCATTTT. It codes for CASSKGYRGMEPQHF.

The chain recombines TRBV28 with TRBJ1-5, with D perhaps TRBD1 (5 bases). V was cut by 3 bases and J by 2 bases, with 23 bases left in between. Germline assignment: CDR1 MDHEN and CDR2 SYDVKM. The CDR3 consists of 19 residues. The CDR3 coding sequence is TGTGCCAGCAGTTTTATGAGCGTAAAGGGACTAGCGGGCAATCAGCCCCAGCATTTT. Its protein is CASSFMSVKGLAGNQPQHF.

The rearrangement joins TRBV10-2 to TRBJ1-1; unclear D gene. The V gene lost 0 bases and the J gene lost 0 bases, with 8 bases spanning the gap. The V gene's germline CDR1 is WSHSY and CDR2 SAAADI. CDR3 length equals 15 residues. CDR3 region: CASSESSLLNTEAFF. CDR3 DNA sequence: TGCGCCAGCAGTGAGTCCTCTTTATTGAACACTGAAGCTTTCTTT.

The CDR3: CASSYGGLGYEQYF. In DNA form, the CDR3 reads TGTGCCAGCAGCTACGGAGGGCTCGGCTACGAGCAGTACTTC. The chain is built from TRBV13 and TRBJ2-7; tentatively, D is TRBD2 (6 bases). This CDR3 is built from 14 residues. V lost 4 bases and J 3 bases, leaving 13 bases between the germline ends. Germline V lookup: CDR1 PRHDT, CDR2 FYEKMQ (reference sequence).

V usage is TRBV6-5 and J usage is TRBJ1-1, with a tentative D call TRBD1 (5 bases). The V gene's germline CDR1 is MNHEY and CDR2 SVGAGI. V dropped 6 bases and J dropped 4 bases, with 15 bases sitting between them. The CDR3 is 14 residues long. CDR3 bases: TGTGCCAGCAGAGCCCCGGGACTAAGCACTGAAGCTTTCTTT. This codes for CASRAPGLSTEAFF.

The V gene is TRBV5-1, the J gene TRBJ2-3, with a tentative D call TRBD2 (6 bases). Germline V gene sequence: CDR1 SGHRS, CDR2 YFSETQ. This CDR3 has 15 amino acids. With 0 bases removed from V and 1 base from J, the gap between germline ends came to 9 bases. This chain's CDR3 is CASSLVGSRTDTQYF. The CDR3 coding sequence is TGCGCCAGCAGCTTGGTCGGGAGCCGCACAGATACGCAGTATTTT.

The gene calls are TRBV11-2 and TRBJ2-7; D may be TRBD2 (5 bases). Germline V gene data show CDR1 as SGHAT and CDR2 as FQNNGV. V lost 1 base, J lost 2 bases, and 12 bases lay in between. The CDR3 consists of 15 residues. This CDR3 reads CASSLGFGEAYEQYF. Here the CDR3 DNA reads TGTGCCAGCAGCTTAGGATTCGGGGAAGCCTACGAGCAGTACTTC.

This chain links TRBV11-1 with TRBJ2-1; perhaps TRBD2 as D (6 bases). Trimming took 1 base from V and 1 from J, leaving 11 bases between them. The CDR3 contains 16 residues. Per the germline V gene, CDR1 is SGHAT and CDR2 is FQDESV (reference sequence). CDR3: CASSLGGGGSYNEQFF. The CDR3 DNA is TGTGCCAGCAGCTTAGGGGGAGGCGGGTCCTACAATGAGCAGTTCTTC.

The V gene is TRBV6-6, the J gene TRBJ2-1; no reliable D call. In germline, CDR1 is MNHNY, CDR2 SVGAGI (reference sequence). The V end was cut by 1 base, the J end by 7 bases, with 11 bases between. CDR3 size: 14 residues. CDR3 sequence reads: CASSYFGRKNEQFF. The CDR3 bases are TGTGCCAGCAGTTACTTTGGCAGAAAGAATGAGCAGTTCTTC.